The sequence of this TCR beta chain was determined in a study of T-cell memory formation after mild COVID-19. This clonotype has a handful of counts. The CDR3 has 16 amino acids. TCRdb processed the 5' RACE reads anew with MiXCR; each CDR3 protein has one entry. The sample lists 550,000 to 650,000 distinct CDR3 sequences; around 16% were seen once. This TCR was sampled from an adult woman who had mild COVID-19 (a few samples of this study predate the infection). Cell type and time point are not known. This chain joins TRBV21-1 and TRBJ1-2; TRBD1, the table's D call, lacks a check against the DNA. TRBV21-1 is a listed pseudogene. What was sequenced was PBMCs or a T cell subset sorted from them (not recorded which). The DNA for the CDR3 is TGTGCCAGCAGCAAAGAGGTCAGGGGGCGATACTATGGCTACACCTTC. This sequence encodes CASSKEVRGRYYGYTF.